The present entry profiles one T cell receptor (beta chain) with its context. Germline values: CDR1 MGHRA, CDR2 YSYEKL. The V and J ends lost 1 base and 5 bases, in that order; junction bases with no gene match: 4. This CDR3 has 15 residues. This specimen belongs to a study of blood T cell repertoires in COVID-19. Cohort 3 donors were reported recovered after two negative PCRs, clearance, or symptom resolution. Libraries were prepared by immunoSEQ multiplex PCR; TCRdb keeps only in-frame clonotypes and omits some of them. The table lists a few hundred thousand clones, more than 75% of them singletons.

The specimen sequenced was PBMCs or T cells enriched from blood (not recorded which). The sequence was obtained from a woman in her late teens or twenties who had recovered from COVID-19. The chain links TRBV4-1 to TRBJ1-5; TRBD1 agrees at 8 bases. For the CDR3, the DNA is TGCGCCAGCAGCCAAGGGACAGGGAATCATCAGCCCCAGCATTTT. This translates into CASSQGTGNHQPQHF.